A selection of T cell receptor beta chains follows, all from one sample in a study of shared clonotypes between healthy human individuals. This table comes from immunoSEQ multiplex PCR, and its TCRdb copy is limited to in-frame clones, with some not included. Here the sample spans around 2,000,000 clones, roughly 94% being singletons. The material sequenced was naive CD8+ T cells sorted from blood. These receptors were obtained from a man aged 18 to 30 in good health. CDR3s include the opening cysteine and the closing phenylalanine or tryptophan. D genes are given only for firm matches. Clone size, where shown, is once, few, many, or a class for clones that have expanded.

CDR3 length	clone size	V gene	J gene	D gene	CDR3 protein	CDR3 DNA
16	NA	TRBV13	TRBJ2-5	TRBD2	CASSSRTSKTQETQYF	TGTGCCAGCAGCTCCCGGACTAGCAAGACCCAAGAGACCCAGTACTTC
15	NA	TRBV27	TRBJ2-6	NA	CASSLWDSGANVLTF	TGTGCCAGCAGTTTGTGGGACTCTGGGGCCAACGTCCTGACTTTC
13	NA	TRBV29-1	TRBJ2-7	NA	CSATSARSYEQYF	TGCAGCGCAACCTCAGCGCGGTCCTACGAGCAGTACTTC
16	NA	TRBV19	TRBJ2-1	NA	CASSIAPRELGNEQFF	TGTGCCAGTAGTATAGCCCCCCGGGAGCTTGGCAATGAGCAGTTCTTC
14	NA	TRBV28	TRBJ1-1	TRBD1	CASSFGTGGTEAFF	TGTGCCAGCAGTTTTGGGACAGGGGGTACTGAAGCTTTCTTT
16	NA	TRBV4-1	TRBJ2-1	NA	CASSQVWVPSPHEQFF	TGCGCCAGCAGCCAAGTTTGGGTCCCCTCTCCACATGAGCAGTTCTTC
15	NA	TRBV2	TRBJ1-2	TRBD1	CASLEGASSNYGYTF	TGTGCCAGCCTGGAGGGGGCGTCATCAAACTATGGCTACACCTTC
12	NA	TRBV7-3	TRBJ2-1	NA	CASSYPPGQQFF	TGTGCCAGCAGTTACCCTCCGGGACAGCAGTTCTTC
12	NA	TRBV5-4	TRBJ2-7	NA	CASGLQGYEQYF	TGTGCCAGCGGACTTCAGGGCTACGAGCAGTACTTC
13	NA	TRBV28	TRBJ1-1	NA	CASSLLTGTEAFF	TGTGCCAGCAGTCTACTGACAGGCACCGAAGCTTTCTTT
14	NA	TRBV9	TRBJ1-2	TRBD1	CASRSPGQGNGYTF	TGTGCCAGCAGATCTCCGGGACAGGGTAATGGCTACACCTTC
13	NA	TRBV5-6	TRBJ1-1	NA	CASSPQGGTEAFF	TGTGCCAGCAGCCCCCAGGGCGGCACTGAAGCTTTCTTT
18	NA	TRBV6-1	TRBJ2-2	NA	CASSERNILEYNTGELFF	TGTGCCAGCAGTGAACGGAACATACTTGAATATAACACCGGGGAGCTGTTTTTT
14	few	TRBV4-3	TRBJ2-7	NA	CASSQEMPSYEQYF	TGCGCCAGCAGCCAAGAGATGCCCTCCTACGAGCAGTACTTC
14	NA	TRBV5-4	TRBJ2-1	NA	CASSFQDSYNEQFF	TGTGCCAGCAGCTTTCAGGACTCCTACAATGAGCAGTTCTTC
12	NA	TRBV30	TRBJ2-5	NA	CAWRRDIGVQYF	TGTGCCTGGAGAAGGGACATTGGAGTCCAGTACTTC
16	NA	TRBV2	TRBJ2-3	TRBD2	CASSEAVAGGEDTQYF	TGTGCCAGCAGTGAAGCGGTAGCGGGAGGAGAAGATACGCAGTATTTT
14	NA	TRBV28	TRBJ1-1	TRBD1	CASSLSGGSAEAFF	TGTGCCAGCAGTTTATCAGGGGGCAGCGCTGAAGCTTTCTTT
14	once	TRBV5-1	TRBJ2-7	NA	CASSLAPGSYEQYF	TGCGCCAGCAGCTTGGCCCCCGGCTCCTACGAGCAGTACTTC
15	NA	TRBV5-1	TRBJ2-5	NA	CASRNGGFTQETQYF	TGCGCCAGCAGGAATGGGGGATTTACTCAAGAGACCCAGTACTTC
14	once	TRBV5-6	TRBJ2-7	NA	CASSPWDNSYEQYF	TGTGCCAGCAGCCCCTGGGACAACTCCTACGAGCAGTACTTC
15	NA	TRBV9	TRBJ2-3	NA	CASSVVGVSLDTQYF	TGTGCCAGCAGCGTAGTTGGGGTTAGTTTGGATACGCAGTATTTT
16	NA	TRBV5-4	TRBJ1-1	NA	CASSLASGFVNTEAFF	TGTGCCAGCAGCTTGGCCTCAGGGTTTGTGAACACTGAAGCTTTCTTT
14	NA	TRBV29-1	TRBJ2-1	TRBD2	CSVEGGRAYNEQFF	TGCAGCGTTGAGGGCGGGAGGGCCTACAATGAGCAGTTCTTC
14	NA	TRBV7-2	TRBJ2-7	NA	CASSLVTYTYEQYF	TGTGCCAGCAGCTTAGTAACATATACCTACGAGCAGTACTTC
17	NA	TRBV4-3	TRBJ2-5	NA	CASSQDSTGTTEETQYF	TGCGCCAGCAGCCAGGATAGCACCGGGACAACCGAAGAGACCCAGTACTTC
14	NA	TRBV6-5	TRBJ1-6	NA	CASSYKGPNSPLHF	TGTGCCAGCAGTTACAAGGGCCCCAACTCACCCCTCCACTTT
19	once	TRBV4-1	TRBJ2-7	TRBD2	CASSQEGTSGGAAAYEQYF	TGCGCCAGCAGCCAAGAAGGGACTAGCGGGGGGGCCGCTGCATACGAGCAGTACTTC
15	NA	TRBV4-3	TRBJ1-3	TRBD1	CASSQDTGDGNTIYF	TGCGCCAGCAGCCAAGACACAGGGGACGGAAACACCATATATTTT
13	few	TRBV19	TRBJ1-5	TRBD1	CASRGQGGQPQHF	TGTGCCAGTAGGGGACAGGGTGGGCAGCCCCAGCATTTT
16	NA	TRBV7-9	TRBJ1-1	TRBD1	CASSLARGQANTEAFF	TGTGCCAGCAGCTTAGCCAGGGGGCAGGCGAACACTGAAGCTTTCTTT
9	NA	TRBV4-1	TRBJ2-7	NA	CASSQGGMF	TGCGCCAGCAGCCAAGGGGGTATGTTC
15	NA	TRBV7-2	TRBJ1-1	NA	CASSTPVGMDTEVFF	TGTGCCAGCAGCACTCCGGTGGGGATGGATACTGAAGTTTTCTTT
14	NA	TRBV6-5	TRBJ1-5	TRBD1	CASSYSGQEQPQHF	TGTGCCAGCAGTTACTCTGGACAGGAACAGCCCCAGCATTTT
14	NA	TRBV21-1	TRBJ1-6	NA	CASSKGALGSPLHF	TGTGCCAGCAGCAAAGGGGCCCTAGGCTCACCCCTCCACTTT
14	NA	TRBV5-4	TRBJ2-7	NA	CASSFDSSPYEQYF	TGTGCCAGCAGCTTTGACTCATCGCCCTACGAGCAGTACTTC
14	NA	TRBV6-1	TRBJ2-5	NA	CASSEPGPEETQYF	TGTGCCAGCAGTGAACCTGGGCCAGAAGAGACCCAGTACTTC
14	once	TRBV6-1	TRBJ2-5	NA	CASRDRDYQETQYF	TGTGCCAGCCGAGACAGGGACTACCAAGAGACCCAGTACTTC
16	NA	TRBV6-1	TRBJ2-2	NA	CASSVTPGLNTGELFF	TGTGCCAGCAGTGTAACGCCGGGGCTGAACACCGGGGAGCTGTTTTTT
15	NA	TRBV4-1	TRBJ2-7	NA	CASSQGWKTAYEQYF	TGCGCCAGCAGCCAAGGGTGGAAGACCGCCTACGAGCAGTACTTC
13	NA	TRBV6-1	TRBJ1-2	TRBD1	CASILTGGIGYTF	TGTGCCAGCATTTTAACAGGGGGGATCGGCTACACCTTC
15	few	TRBV11-2	TRBJ1-6	NA	CASSFSRETNSPLHF	TGTGCCAGCAGCTTTTCGCGGGAGACTAATTCACCCCTCCACTTT
15	NA	TRBV6-5	TRBJ1-3	NA	CASSNTQHSGNTIYF	TGTGCCAGCAGTAACACACAGCACTCTGGAAACACCATATATTTT
12	NA	TRBV7-9	TRBJ2-7	TRBD1	CASSYGTGEQYF	TGTGCCAGCAGCTACGGGACAGGTGAGCAGTACTTC